This is a list of T cell receptor beta chains from one sample in a study of T-cell reconstitution after alpha-beta-depleted transplantation in children. From the PCR reads, TCRdb called clonotypes with MiXCR, one entry per CDR3 protein. The sample lists tens of thousands of distinct CDR3 sequences; roughly 5.2% were seen once. Sequenced material: PBMCs, mostly from graft donor cells, taken 180 days after TCRalphabeta/CD19-depleted stem cell transplant. The receptors stem from a boy in the first two years of life who had a stem cell transplant for acute myeloid leukemia, so the T cells may come from the graft donor. Each CDR3 is given with its conserved first and last residue. The order of the fields is J gene, V gene, D gene, clone size, CDR3 protein, CDR3 DNA. The D gene is left open where the match is weak. Rows may omit the clone size; those that give it use once, few, many or a size class.

TRBJ1-5	TRBV12-3/TRBV12-4	-	many	CASGQPGGSQHF	TGTGCCAGCGGACAGCCGGGGGGATCCCAGCATTTT
TRBJ2-7	TRBV6-5	-	many	CASSYKAGPSSYEQYF	TGTGCCAGCAGTTACAAGGCGGGACCCAGCTCCTACGAGCAGTACTTC
TRBJ2-6	TRBV12-3/TRBV12-4	-	many	CASSQFAGRGANVLTF	TGTGCCAGCAGTCAGTTTGCAGGGCGTGGGGCCAACGTCCTGACTTTC
TRBJ2-3	TRBV10-3	TRBD1	many	CAITRDSSTDTQYF	TGTGCCATCACACGGGACAGTAGCACAGATACGCAGTATTTT
TRBJ2-1	TRBV28	TRBD2	many	CASSLDAGGYNEQFF	TGTGCCAGCAGTTTAGATGCGGGGGGGTACAATGAGCAGTTCTTC
TRBJ2-3	TRBV4-2	-	few	CASSQETPLSTDTQYF	TGTGCCAGCAGCCAAGAAACCCCTCTATCCACAGATACGCAGTATTTT
TRBJ2-3	TRBV10-3	-	many	CAISALEGSTDTQYF	TGTGCCATCAGCGCCCTGGAGGGGAGCACAGATACGCAGTATTTT
TRBJ2-7	TRBV5-1	-	many	CASSFGPEYEQYF	TGCGCCAGCAGCTTTGGACCGGAATACGAGCAGTACTTC
TRBJ2-1	TRBV7-9	TRBD1	many	CASSRTGGSYNEQFF	TGTGCCAGCAGCCGCACAGGGGGCTCCTACAATGAGCAGTTCTTC
TRBJ2-3	TRBV7-2	-	many	CASLADTQYF	TGTGCCAGCTTAGCAGATACGCAGTATTTT
TRBJ2-5	TRBV9	-	many	CASSVGVWETQYF	TGTGCCAGCAGCGTAGGAGTGTGGGAGACCCAGTACTTC
TRBJ2-5	TRBV20-1	TRBD1	-	CSAAGTGQETQYF	TGCAGTGCAGCCGGGACAGGACAAGAGACCCAGTACTTC
TRBJ2-5	TRBV7-7	-	many	CASSLGGGAFETQYF	TGTGCCAGCAGCTTAGGAGGGGGGGCATTCGAGACCCAGTACTTC
TRBJ2-2	TRBV10-3	TRBD2	-	CAFSAAGTSGGSYTGELFF	TGTGCCTTCAGTGCCGCCGGGACTAGCGGGGGGTCATACACCGGGGAGCTGTTTTTT
TRBJ2-7	TRBV6-2/TRBV6-3	-	many	CASSYPGIDEQYF	TGTGCCAGCAGTTACCCAGGGATCGACGAGCAGTACTTC
TRBJ2-3	TRBV18	-	many	CASSPRNLQDTQYF	TGTGCCAGCTCTCCACGTAACCTCCAGGATACGCAGTATTTT
TRBJ2-3	TRBV6-2/TRBV6-3	-	many	CASSYAGGQTDTQYF	TGTGCCAGCAGTTACGCCGGGGGGCAAACAGATACGCAGTATTTT
TRBJ2-3	TRBV15	TRBD2	many	CATTKWGLITDTQYF	TGTGCCACCACCAAGTGGGGACTAATCACAGATACGCAGTATTTT
TRBJ2-2	TRBV12-3/TRBV12-4	-	many	CASSWAQPNTGELFF	TGTGCCAGCAGTTGGGCTCAGCCCAACACCGGGGAGCTGTTTTTT
TRBJ2-7	TRBV4-1	-	many	CASSQDFRNEQYF	TGCGCCAGCAGCCAAGATTTTAGGAACGAGCAGTACTTC
TRBJ2-2	TRBV11-2	TRBD1	many	CASSSTGAGGELFF	TGTGCCAGCAGCTCGACAGGGGCCGGCGGGGAGCTGTTTTTT
TRBJ1-1	TRBV5-1	TRBD1	many	CASRDRGGTEAFF	TGCGCCAGCAGAGACAGGGGGGGCACTGAAGCTTTCTTT
TRBJ1-5	TRBV9	-	many	CASSVDAGYQPQHF	TGTGCCAGCAGCGTAGATGCAGGTTATCAGCCCCAGCATTTT
TRBJ2-7	TRBV11-3	-	many	CASSLRAEQYF	TGTGCCAGCAGCTTAAGGGCCGAGCAGTACTTC
TRBJ2-5	TRBV4-3	TRBD2	many	CASSQDLSGGAIETQYF	TGCGCCAGCAGCCAAGATCTGAGCGGGGGGGCCATTGAGACCCAGTACTTC
TRBJ2-1	TRBV5-5	-	many	CASSLVGPQFRNEQFF	TGTGCCAGCAGCTTGGTAGGACCCCAATTTAGGAATGAGCAGTTCTTC
TRBJ2-1	TRBV20-1	TRBD1	many	CSARVGQGGYEQFF	TGCAGTGCTAGAGTTGGACAGGGTGGCTATGAGCAGTTCTTC
TRBJ2-1	TRBV5-6	-	many	CASSVRRQGGGYNEQFF	TGTGCCAGCAGCGTAAGACGACAGGGAGGCGGCTACAATGAGCAGTTCTTC
TRBJ2-2	TRBV21-1	-	many	CASSKSRLYTGELFF	TGTGCCAGCAGCAAAAGTCGACTTTACACCGGGGAGCTGTTTTTT
TRBJ2-7	TRBV7-9	TRBD2	many	CASSLWMGGTSYEQYF	TGTGCCAGCAGCTTATGGATGGGTGGGACTAGCTACGAGCAGTACTTC
TRBJ2-1	TRBV7-3	TRBD2	many	CASSLTSGTSNNEQFF	TGTGCCAGCAGCTTAACGTCCGGGACTAGCAACAATGAGCAGTTCTTC
TRBJ2-2	TRBV7-3	-	many	CASSSNTGELFF	TGTGCCAGCAGCTCTAACACCGGGGAGCTGTTTTTT
TRBJ2-2	TRBV7-2	TRBD2	many	CASSWTSGPQTGELFF	TGTGCCAGCAGCTGGACTAGCGGGCCACAGACCGGGGAGCTGTTTTTT
TRBJ1-1	TRBV20-1	TRBD1	many	CSARVGGQLNTEAFF	TGCAGTGCTAGAGTTGGGGGACAGCTGAACACTGAAGCTTTCTTT
TRBJ2-1	TRBV19	-	many	CACWGLYNEQFF	TGTGCCTGCTGGGGGCTCTACAATGAGCAGTTCTTC
TRBJ1-3	TRBV28	-	many	CASSLVGGSGNTIYF	TGTGCCAGCAGTTTAGTCGGCGGATCTGGAAACACCATATATTTT
TRBJ1-2	TRBV20-1	-	many	CSARDSGPIGF	TGCAGTGCTAGAGATTCCGGACCGATCGGCTTC
TRBJ2-1	TRBV20-1	TRBD2	many	CSATVGGASYNEQFF	TGCAGTGCTACTGTCGGGGGGGCCTCCTACAATGAGCAGTTCTTC
TRBJ2-2	TRBV12-3/TRBV12-4	-	many	CASSPLGGFTGELFF	TGTGCCAGCAGTCCCCTTGGGGGTTTCACCGGGGAGCTGTTTTTT
TRBJ2-5	TRBV4-2	-	many	CASSQPGTRETQYF	TGTGCCAGCAGCCAACCCGGGACTCGAGAGACCCAGTACTTC
TRBJ2-1	TRBV7-2	TRBD1	many	CASSPLRTGGPEQFF	TGTGCCAGCAGCCCCCTGAGGACAGGGGGCCCGGAGCAGTTCTTC
TRBJ2-2	TRBV12-3/TRBV12-4	-	many	CASSFFSTSGELFF	TGTGCCAGCAGTTTTTTCAGCACCTCCGGGGAGCTGTTTTTT
TRBJ1-4	TRBV5-6	-	many	CASSPSPGATNEKLFF	TGTGCCAGCAGCCCCAGCCCAGGTGCAACTAATGAAAAACTGTTTTTT
TRBJ2-1	TRBV11-2	TRBD1	many	CASSSPKTGSVNEQFF	TGTGCCAGCAGCTCACCAAAGACAGGGTCCGTCAATGAGCAGTTCTTC
TRBJ1-2	TRBV12-3/TRBV12-4	TRBD1	many	CASTPDRVGGYTF	TGTGCCAGCACCCCGGACAGGGTGGGTGGCTACACCTTC
TRBJ2-7	TRBV7-2	TRBD2	many	CASSHTSGYEQYF	TGTGCCAGCAGCCACACTAGCGGTTACGAGCAGTACTTC
TRBJ2-2	TRBV30	-	-	CAWGGQNTGELFF	TGTGCCTGGGGGGGGCAGAACACCGGGGAGCTGTTTTTT
TRBJ2-1	TRBV6-5	TRBD2	many	CASSYETSGGYNEQFF	TGTGCCAGCAGTTACGAGACTAGCGGGGGCTACAATGAGCAGTTCTTC
TRBJ1-1	TRBV20-1	-	many	CSARGAPGSLTEAFF	TGCAGTGCTAGAGGGGCGCCAGGTTCGCTCACTGAAGCTTTCTTT
TRBJ1-2	TRBV12-3/TRBV12-4	TRBD1	many	CASSPWTGPGKNGYTF	TGTGCCAGCAGTCCATGGACAGGGCCGGGAAAGAATGGCTACACCTTC
TRBJ2-7	TRBV11-3	-	many	CASSSRGYEQYF	TGTGCCAGCAGCTCAAGGGGGTACGAGCAGTACTTC
TRBJ2-7	TRBV24-1	-	many	CATSEGPKYEQYF	TGTGCCACCAGTGAAGGACCTAAGTACGAGCAGTACTTC
TRBJ2-1	TRBV5-1	TRBD1	many	CASSKGQSYNEQFF	TGCGCCAGCAGTAAGGGACAGTCCTACAATGAGCAGTTCTTC
TRBJ1-4	TRBV6-6	-	many	CASSYTNEKLFF	TGTGCCAGCAGTTACACTAATGAAAAACTGTTTTTT
TRBJ2-3	TRBV5-1	-	-	CASSLLFGVPQRWTQYF	TGCGCCAGCAGCTTGCTGTTCGGGGTTCCCCAGAGGTGGACGCAGTATTTT
TRBJ1-1	TRBV28	-	many	CASSLGQFQAFF	TGTGCCAGCAGTTTAGGACAGTTCCAAGCTTTCTTT
TRBJ2-2	TRBV12-3/TRBV12-4	-	many	CASTHTNTGELFF	TGTGCCAGCACCCACACGAACACCGGGGAGCTGTTTTTT
TRBJ1-5	TRBV5-5	TRBD1	many	CASSLGRTGQDQPQHF	TGTGCCAGCAGCTTGGGGCGGACAGGGCAAGATCAGCCCCAGCATTTT
TRBJ2-7	TRBV7-2	TRBD2	many	CASSRSGGHYEQYF	TGTGCCAGCAGCCGAAGCGGGGGACACTACGAGCAGTACTTC
TRBJ1-2	TRBV12-3/TRBV12-4	-	many	CASSSGGNGYTF	TGTGCCAGCTCAAGCGGAGGGAATGGCTACACCTTC